Below are 3 T cell receptor beta chains sequenced from a single sample in a study of cytomegalovirus exposure and HLA in healthy donors. The PCR contained 60 Vbeta and 13 Jbeta primers. Libraries were prepared by immunoSEQ multiplex PCR; TCRdb keeps only in-frame clonotypes and omits some of them. There are about 70,000 clones in the sample; about 78% occur only once, and roughly 3.1% lies in the top ten. Material: PBMCs. These TCRs come from a girl aged 5-17 years in good health and CMV-seropositive.

The chain employs TRBV7-2 and TRBJ2-2; D perhaps matches TRBD1 (5 bases). Trimming removed 3 bases from V and 11 bases from J, with 19 bases in between. CDR1 and CDR2 (germline): SGHTA, FQGNSA. This CDR3 region has 15 residues. The CDR3 DNA reads TGTGCCAGCAGCTTGGGGCGTACGTCCTCGGGCGAGCTGTTTTTT. Amino acid sequence: CASSLGRTSSGELFF.

The CDR3 here is CASSQEAQRRRIKNIQYF. The CDR3 DNA sequence: TGCGCCAGCAGCCAAGAGGCCCAGCGGAGAAGGATTAAAAACATTCAGTACTTC. The chain joins TRBV4-1 to TRBJ2-4, with D perhaps matching TRBD2 (5 bases). This CDR3 is 18 amino acids long. The germline V gene encodes CDR1 MGHRA and CDR2 YSYEKL. V was clipped by 0 bases and J by 4 bases, with 19 bases between them.

The genes are TRBV7-2 and TRBJ2-1, with 8 bases identical to TRBD2. Per the germline V gene, CDR1 is SGHTA and CDR2 is FQGNSA. The V segment lost 2 bases and the J segment 10 bases; nucleotides outside the gene matches: 7. The CDR3 runs to 14 residues. Here the CDR3 reads CASSLPGGPREQFF. In DNA form, the CDR3 reads TGTGCCAGCAGCTTACCGGGAGGGCCACGGGAGCAGTTCTTC.